One and the same sample provided the 5 T cell receptor beta chains below, sequenced in a study of OX40 agonist ivuxolimab in advanced cancers. Sequenced by immunoSEQ multiplex PCR; TCRdb stores in-frame clones only, minus some. The sample has under 200,000 clones, approximately 94% seen once; the top ten hold approximately 0.3%. Source: CD4+ or CD8+ T cells sorted from blood, taken in a trial of the OX40 agonist ivuxolimab. These receptors came from an adult with an advanced solid tumor such as melanoma, head and neck, liver or kidney cancer.

V gene TRBV5-1 combines with J gene TRBJ2-2; TRBD2 agrees at 11 bases. The CDR3 has 16 residues. CDR1 is SGHRS and CDR2 is YFSETQ in the germline V gene. V lost 5 bases to trimming and J lost 1 base; unmatched junction nucleotides: 4. DNA for the CDR3: TGCGCCAGCAGAGCCGGGACTAGCGGGAACACCGGGGAGCTGTTTTTT. Translated: CASRAGTSGNTGELFF.

This chain joins TRBV7-9 and TRBJ1-1; 7 positions match TRBD1. Trimming took 2 bases from V and 8 from J; bases not matched to a gene: 5. The germline gives CDR1 SEHNR, CDR2 FQNEAQ (reference sequence). The CDR3 totals 13 residues. CDR3 residues: CASSLSQDREAFF. In DNA, the CDR3 is TGTGCCAGCAGCTTAAGCCAGGACAGGGAAGCTTTCTTT.

The V and J genes are TRBV13 and TRBJ2-5, with 9 bases that match TRBD1. Germline CDR1 PRHDT, CDR2 FYEKMQ (reference sequence). The junction had 5 bases not matched to a gene; V was cut back by 5 bases and J by 1 base. The CDR3 covers 15 residues. The CDR3 DNA reads TGTGCCAGCAGCGCTAACAGGGGGCCCCAAGAGACCCAGTACTTC. Protein sequence: CASSANRGPQETQYF.

The chain couples TRBV5-1 to TRBJ1-2; maybe TRBD1 (6 bases). The CDR3 is 13 amino acids. Trimming stripped 5 bases from V and 1 base from J, with 9 bases between. The germline V gene has CDR1 SGHRS and CDR2 YFSETQ. The CDR3, as DNA: TGCGCCAGCAGAGAGGGGGGTAACTATGGCTACACCTTC. This gives the protein CASREGGNYGYTF. Complete variable domain (other parts from reference TRBV5-1 and TRBJ1-2): KAGVTQTPRYLIKTRGQQVTLSCSPISGHRSVSWYQQTPGQGLQFLFEYFSETQRNKGNFPGRFSGRQFSNSRSEMNVSTLELGDSALYLCASREGGNYGYTFGSGTRLTVV.

CDR3 DNA: TGCGCCAGCAGCTTGTCGCTGCAAACCGGGACAGGTTACGGCTACACCTTC. Protein product: CASSLSLQTGTGYGYTF. V and J are TRBV5-1 and TRBJ1-2, with TRBD1 matching 8 bases. With 1 base clipped from V and 8 bases from J, the junction kept 16 bases outside the gene matches. The CDR3 contains 17 residues. The germline V gene has CDR1 SGHRS and CDR2 YFSETQ.